This T cell receptor (beta chain) was sequenced for a study of blood T cell repertoires in COVID-19. Background on the study: Sites in the United States, Italy and Spain provided acute and convalescent COVID-19 samples. PBMCs, B-cell-depleted T cells, or T cells were the source of the cDNA or gDNA that made up the material.

V trimming: 5 bases; J trimming: 11 bases; junction bases outside the gene matches: 14. The CDR3 consists of 15 residues. Germline V gene sequence: CDR1 MNHEY, CDR2 SVGEGT. Authors' methods: Reference gene primers were amplified, and this amplification served to estimate nucleated cell counts. Sequenced by immunoSEQ multiplex PCR; TCRdb stores in-frame clones only, minus some. The V and J calls and clone size come from that table; D and trimming were worked out from the DNA. This table has approximately 100,000 clones, about 89% appearing once. Sequenced input: peripheral blood. The V and J genes are TRBV6-2 or TRBV6-3 and TRBJ1-4; 7 bases map to TRBD1. The receptor's source is a woman aged 55 to 70 with acute or convalescent COVID-19. The CDR3 is CASSNRLGQAEKLFF. CDR3 nucleotides: TGTGCCAGCAGTAACCGCCTAGGACAGGCGGAGAAACTGTTTTTT.